What follows are 22 T cell receptor beta chains derived from one specimen sequenced in a study of blood T cell repertoires in COVID-19 (dated by TCRdb to 2018 to 2020). Libraries were prepared through the immunoSEQ multiplex PCR assay. What TCRdb holds here is the immuneACCESS table cut down to in-frame rearrangements. Part of the clones is not present; checked against another copy, under half of the missing clones reflect an unresolved V gene, and the others are unexplained. In all, the sample holds tens of thousands of clones, and about 90% of those were seen once. The ten biggest clones cover about 16% of the sample. The specimen sequenced was peripheral blood. All receptors derive from a male donor with acute or convalescent COVID-19.

This chain connects TRBV3-1 (or the pseudogene TRBV3-2) to TRBJ1-1; possibly TRBD1 for D (6 bases). In germline, CDR1 is LGHDT, CDR2 YNNKEL (reference sequence). This CDR3 spans 14 amino acids. V was pared by 5 bases and J by 1 base, with 11 bases between. The CDR3 bases are TGTGCCAGCAGCTGGACAGACCAGAACACTGAAGCTTTCTTT. It yields the protein CASSWTDQNTEAFF.

This chain joins TRBV18 and TRBJ2-1; D call uncertain. V was clipped by 10 bases and J by 0 bases, with 10 bases between them. In germline, CDR1 is KGHSH, CDR2 LQKENI. The CDR3 loop spans 13 amino acids. CDR3 sequence (DNA): TGTGCCACTCGCCCGGGCTCCTACAATGAGCAGTTCTTC. This gives the protein CATRPGSYNEQFF.

Here the CDR3 DNA reads TGCAGTGCTAGTACTGGACAGAATAATTCACCCCTCCACTTT. Translating gives CSASTGQNNSPLHF. The chain employs TRBV20-1 and TRBJ1-6, with D perhaps matching TRBD1 (6 bases). The CDR3 has 14 amino acids. Deletions cut 3 bases from V and 5 bases from J, with 11 bases between. The germline CDR1 and CDR2 sequences are DFQATT and SNEGSKA (reference sequence).

V usage is TRBV19 and J usage is TRBJ1-1; 7 bases align to TRBD1. This CDR3 has 14 amino acids. J was trimmed by 5 bases and V by 5 bases; bases with no gene match: 8. Germline values: CDR1 LNHDA, CDR2 SQIVND (reference sequence). The CDR3 region is CASSQTAQGTEAFF. The CDR3 nucleotides are TGTGCCAGTAGTCAAACCGCACAGGGGACTGAAGCTTTCTTT.

The sample holds a few counts of this clone. V usage is TRBV10-3 and J usage is TRBJ2-7, with D possibly TRBD1 on 5 matching bases. The CDR3 spans 14 residues. The germline CDR1 and CDR2 sequences are ENHRY and SYGVKD. Trimming removed 6 bases from V and 0 bases from J, with 12 bases in between. CDR3: CAIREKGDSYEQYF. The DNA of the CDR3 is TGTGCCATCAGGGAGAAAGGGGACTCCTACGAGCAGTACTTC.

V and J are TRBV5-1 and TRBJ1-3; 10 nucleotides align to TRBD1. From germline, CDR1 is SGHRS and CDR2 YFSETQ. The CDR3 spans 16 residues. Trimming removed 4 bases from V and 1 base from J; junction bases left unmatched: 5. In DNA, the CDR3 is TGCGCCAGCAGCCCTCAGGGACAGGGGTCTGGAAACACCATATATTTT. Its translation is CASSPQGQGSGNTIYF.

The CDR3 DNA reads TGTGCCAGCTCCAGAACAGAGAACACTGAAGCTTTCTTT. Its translation: CASSRTENTEAFF. V is TRBV18 and J is TRBJ1-1; D gene uncertain. This CDR3 contains 13 residues. The V end lost 6 bases, the J end lost 1 base, and 9 bases lay between the germline ends. Per the germline V gene, CDR1 is KGHSH and CDR2 is LQKENI.

This chain links TRBV3-1 (or the pseudogene TRBV3-2) with TRBJ1-3, with 8 bases aligning to TRBD1. Germline loops: CDR1 LGHDT, CDR2 YNNKEL (reference sequence). The CDR3 spans 15 residues. With 6 bases clipped from V and 4 bases from J, the junction kept 8 bases outside the gene matches. The CDR3 is CASRAQGAPGNTIYF. Written as DNA, the CDR3 is TGTGCCAGCAGAGCTCAGGGGGCGCCCGGAAACACCATATATTTT.

The chain recombines TRBV18 with TRBJ2-5; D unresolved. The germline V and J ends were trimmed by 3 bases and 3 bases, with 11 bases remaining between them. The germline CDR1 and CDR2 sequences are KGHSH and LQKENI. The length of the CDR3 is 14 residues. In DNA form, the CDR3 reads TGTGCCAGCTCACCTTCCGGGTCCGAAGAGACCCAGTACTTC. Translated, it gives CASSPSGSEETQYF.

The V call is TRBV6-4, the J call TRBJ2-1; TRBD1 is a possible D gene (5 bases). CDR3 size: 12 residues. CDR1 and CDR2 (germline): MRHNA, SNTAGT. Trimming removed 4 bases at V and 9 bases at J, with 10 bases between. CDR3: CASSAGLGEQFF. The CDR3 DNA sequence: TGTGCCAGCAGTGCAGGGTTGGGTGAGCAGTTCTTC.

The chain carries TRBV6-5 and TRBJ1-5; maybe TRBD1 (6 bases). The CDR3 contains 14 residues. V was shortened by 7 bases and J by 2 bases, with 12 bases between the two germline ends. Germline V gene data show CDR1 as MNHEY and CDR2 as SVGAGI. CDR3 amino acids: CASILQGGNQPQHF. The CDR3 DNA sequence: TGTGCCAGCATTCTACAGGGCGGCAATCAGCCCCAGCATTTT.

The rearrangement uses TRBV7-9 and TRBJ1-6; TRBD1 is a possible D gene (6 bases). V was clipped by 4 bases and J by 6 bases, with 13 bases between them. Germline CDR1 is SEHNR and CDR2 is FQNEAQ (reference sequence). This CDR3 is 15 amino acids long. The CDR3 spells CASSSLTGSNSPLHF. The CDR3 DNA sequence: TGTGCCAGCAGCTCGCTGACAGGCTCTAATTCACCCCTCCACTTT. The full variable domain, in which reference TRBV7-9 and TRBJ1-6 provide the parts outside the CDR3, is DTGVSQNPRHKITKRGQNVTFRCDPISEHNRLYWYRQTLGQGPEFLTYFQNEAQLEKSRLLSDRFSAERPKGSFSTLEIQRTEQGDSAMYLCASSSLTGSNSPLHFGNGTRLTVT.

The CDR3 spells CAWSSGVRDGYTF. In DNA, the CDR3 is TGTGCCTGGAGCTCCGGTGTTCGCGATGGCTACACCTTC. The chain employs TRBV30 and TRBJ1-2; D gene uncertain. CDR3 length: 13 residues. Germline CDR1 GTSNPN, CDR2 SVGIG (reference sequence). V lost 3 bases and J lost 6, with 14 bases in between.

This clone has a handful of counts. V and J are TRBV15 and TRBJ2-3; D perhaps matches TRBD1 (6 bases). Trimming removed 3 bases at V and 5 bases at J, with 30 bases between. This CDR3 has 20 amino acids. Germline V gene lookup returns CDR1 LNHNV and CDR2 YYDKDF (reference sequence). The CDR3 here is CATSSEAPSYGQQGGDTQYF. For the CDR3, the DNA is TGTGCCACCAGCAGCGAGGCCCCTTCTTATGGACAGCAAGGAGGAGATACGCAGTATTTT.

This clone has a single count. The chain is built from TRBV5-8 and TRBJ1-6, with D uncertain. V lost 4 bases to trimming and J lost 0 bases, with 8 bases between them. CDR3 length: 15 residues. The germline V gene has CDR1 SGHTS and CDR2 YDEGEE. The CDR3, as DNA: TGTGCCAGCAGCCCGCGGAGCTCCTATAATTCACCCCTCCACTTT. Translating it yields CASSPRSSYNSPLHF.

The chain recombines TRBV6-5 with TRBJ1-1, with D perhaps matching TRBD1 (6 bases). The germline V gene encodes CDR1 MNHEY and CDR2 SVGAGI. This CDR3 is built from 11 residues. Trimming took 7 bases from V and 13 from J, leaving 16 bases between them. Here the CDR3 reads CASISDRLDFF. Here the CDR3 DNA reads TGTGCCAGCATTTCCGACAGGTTGGATTTCTTT.

The chain couples TRBV6-5 to TRBJ1-2; D is unclear. The CDR3 contains 15 residues. Germline V gene data show CDR1 as MNHEY and CDR2 as SVGAGI. The V gene lost 0 bases and the J gene lost 2 bases, with 10 bases spanning the gap. CDR3 DNA sequence: TGTGCCAGCAGTTACTCGAAAGCGGACAACTATGGCTACACCTTC. This codes for CASSYSKADNYGYTF.

The chain links TRBV2 to TRBJ2-3; D is uncertain. The CDR3 loop spans 13 amino acids. The V gene's germline CDR1 is SNHLY and CDR2 FYNNEI. Trimming took 6 bases from V and 4 from J, leaving 11 bases between them. The CDR3 spells CASRADAADTQYF. The CDR3 coding sequence is TGTGCCAGCAGGGCGGATGCGGCAGATACGCAGTATTTT.

The chain combines TRBV3-1 (or the pseudogene TRBV3-2) with TRBJ2-3; 7 bases align to TRBD2. With 3 bases clipped from V and 7 bases from J, the junction kept 7 bases outside the gene matches. This CDR3 spans 14 amino acids. Looked up from germline, CDR1 is LGHDT and CDR2 is YNNKEL (reference sequence). The CDR3 bases are TGTGCCAGCAGCCATTTTTCCGGGGGGAATACGCAGTATTTT. Translated: CASSHFSGGNTQYF.

In this sample, this clone turned up once. The chain uses TRBV11-1 and TRBJ2-1; D might be TRBD1 (6 bases). Germline V gene lookup returns CDR1 SGHAT and CDR2 FQDESV (reference sequence). This CDR3 has 16 residues. V lost 5 bases, J lost 0 bases, and 14 bases lay in between. In DNA form, the CDR3 reads TGTGCCAGCAGCCCGAAGACAGGCAGCTCCTACAATGAGCAGTTCTTC. Its translation is CASSPKTGSSYNEQFF.

The gene calls are TRBV5-4 and TRBJ1-4, with a tentative D call TRBD1 (6 bases). CDR3 length: 14 residues. Trimming removed 4 bases at V and 7 bases at J, with 14 bases between. The germline gives CDR1 SGHNT, CDR2 YYREEE (reference sequence). As DNA, the CDR3 is TGTGCCAGCAGCATTACAGGGCTAGGTGAAAAACTGTTTTTT. Protein: CASSITGLGEKLFF.

V is TRBV18 and J is TRBJ2-1; a weak D match, TRBD2 (6 bases). V was clipped by 3 bases and J by 3 bases, with 12 bases between them. The length of the CDR3 is 15 residues. Germline CDR1 and CDR2: KGHSH and LQKENI. CDR3 loop: CASSPASGDYNEQFF. The CDR3 DNA reads as TGTGCCAGCTCACCGGCTTCGGGGGACTACAATGAGCAGTTCTTC.